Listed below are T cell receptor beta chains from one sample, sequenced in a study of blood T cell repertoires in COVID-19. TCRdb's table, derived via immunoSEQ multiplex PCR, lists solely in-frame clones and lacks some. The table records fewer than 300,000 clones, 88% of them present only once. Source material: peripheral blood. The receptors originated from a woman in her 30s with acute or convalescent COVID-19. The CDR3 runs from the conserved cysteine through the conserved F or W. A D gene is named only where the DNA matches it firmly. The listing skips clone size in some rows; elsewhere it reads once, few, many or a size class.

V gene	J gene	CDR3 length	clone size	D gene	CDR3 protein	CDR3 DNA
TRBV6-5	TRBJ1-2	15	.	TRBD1	CASSYSGQGNYGYTF	TGTGCCAGCAGTTACTCCGGACAGGGCAACTATGGCTACACCTTC
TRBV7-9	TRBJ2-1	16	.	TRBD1	CASSLVQGNSYNEQFF	TGTGCCAGCAGCTTAGTACAGGGGAACTCCTACAATGAGCAGTTCTTC
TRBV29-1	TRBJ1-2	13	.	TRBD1	CSVYQGGNYGYTF	TGCAGCGTTTACCAGGGGGGAAACTATGGCTACACCTTC
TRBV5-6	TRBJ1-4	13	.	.	CASSLGGSEKLFF	TGTGCCAGCAGCTTGGGAGGGAGTGAAAAACTGTTTTTT
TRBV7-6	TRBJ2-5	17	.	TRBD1	CASSLDTGTGFGETQYF	TGTGCCAGCAGCTTAGATACCGGGACAGGGTTTGGAGAGACCCAGTACTTC
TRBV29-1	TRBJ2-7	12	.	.	CSVGAGAYEQYF	TGCAGCGTTGGGGCAGGGGCCTACGAGCAGTACTTC
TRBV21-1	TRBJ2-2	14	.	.	CASSKDRNTGELFF	TGTGCCAGCAGCAAAGACAGGAACACCGGGGAGCTGTTTTTT
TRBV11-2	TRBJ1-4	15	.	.	CASSLALGSSEKLFF	TGTGCCAGCAGCTTAGCTCTTGGATCTAGTGAAAAACTGTTTTTT
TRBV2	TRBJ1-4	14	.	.	CASAKLYSNEKLFF	TGTGCCAGCGCTAAACTGTACTCGAATGAAAAACTGTTTTTT
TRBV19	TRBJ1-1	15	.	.	CASSVNMVKSTEAFF	TGTGCCAGTAGTGTAAACATGGTCAAAAGCACTGAAGCTTTCTTT
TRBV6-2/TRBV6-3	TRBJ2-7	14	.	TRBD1	CASTPGQESYEQYF	TGTGCCAGCACCCCGGGACAGGAGTCCTACGAGCAGTACTTC
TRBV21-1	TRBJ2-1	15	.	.	CASDLLAVSYNEQFF	TGTGCCAGCGACCTACTAGCGGTCTCCTACAATGAGCAGTTCTTC
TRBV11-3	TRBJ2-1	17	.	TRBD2	CASSSTLAGGTNNEQFF	TGTGCCAGCAGCTCAACTCTAGCGGGAGGAACCAACAATGAGCAGTTCTTC
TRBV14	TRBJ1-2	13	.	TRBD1	CASSQYQGEGYTF	TGTGCCAGCAGCCAATACCAGGGGGAGGGCTACACCTTC
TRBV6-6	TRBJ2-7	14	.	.	CASTYDGTLLEQYF	TGTGCCAGCACCTACGATGGGACTCTACTTGAGCAGTACTTC
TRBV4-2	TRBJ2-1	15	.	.	CASSQSAGSYNEQFF	TGTGCCAGCAGCCAAAGCGCAGGGTCCTACAATGAGCAGTTCTTC
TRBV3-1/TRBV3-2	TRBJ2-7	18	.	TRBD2	CASSQVISGARKSYEQYF	TGTGCCAGCAGCCAAGTGATTAGCGGGGCGCGGAAATCCTACGAGCAGTACTTC
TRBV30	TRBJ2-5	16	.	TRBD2	CAWSVLAGVKQETQYF	TGTGCCTGGAGTGTACTAGCGGGGGTCAAACAAGAGACCCAGTACTTC
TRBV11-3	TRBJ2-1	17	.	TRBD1	CASSSGTGATTYNEQFF	TGTGCCAGCAGTTCCGGGACAGGGGCCACAACTTACAATGAGCAGTTCTTC
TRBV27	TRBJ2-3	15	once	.	CASSFQGGGTDTQYF	TGTGCCAGCAGTTTCCAAGGGGGAGGCACAGATACGCAGTATTTT
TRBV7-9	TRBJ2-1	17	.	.	CASSAVEPPRVYNEQFF	TGTGCCAGCAGCGCGGTAGAACCGCCCCGAGTATACAATGAGCAGTTCTTC
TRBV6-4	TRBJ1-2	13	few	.	CASSATAGYGYTF	TGTGCCAGCAGCGCCACCGCAGGTTATGGCTACACCTTC
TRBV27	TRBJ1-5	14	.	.	CASSLSGGFQPQHF	TGTGCCAGCAGTTTATCTGGGGGCTTTCAGCCCCAGCATTTT
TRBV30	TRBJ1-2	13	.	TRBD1	CAWGQGVFYGYTF	TGTGCCTGGGGACAGGGGGTCTTCTATGGCTACACCTTC
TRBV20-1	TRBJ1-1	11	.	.	CSARGGAEAFF	TGCAGTGCCCGGGGGGGTGCTGAAGCTTTCTTT
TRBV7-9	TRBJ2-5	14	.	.	CASSLYTNQETQYF	TGTGCCAGCAGCTTATACACCAACCAAGAGACCCAGTACTTC
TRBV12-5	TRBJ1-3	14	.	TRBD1	CASDKRTGADTIYF	TGTGCTAGTGACAAGCGGACAGGGGCAGACACCATATATTTT
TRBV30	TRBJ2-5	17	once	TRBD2	CAWSVPLGLAGAETQYF	TGTGCCTGGAGTGTACCCCTAGGACTAGCGGGAGCAGAGACCCAGTACTTC
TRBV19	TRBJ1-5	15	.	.	CASSIWLEFNQPQHF	TGTGCCAGTAGTATTTGGCTAGAGTTCAATCAGCCCCAGCATTTT
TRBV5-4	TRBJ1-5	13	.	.	CASSRDKDQPQHF	TGTGCCAGCAGCCGGGACAAGGATCAGCCCCAGCATTTT
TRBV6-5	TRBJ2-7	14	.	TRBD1	CASSNRDRRYEQYF	TGTGCCAGCAGTAACCGGGACAGGCGTTACGAGCAGTACTTC
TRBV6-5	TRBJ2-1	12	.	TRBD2	CASSSGGDEQFF	TGTGCCAGCAGTAGCGGGGGGGATGAGCAGTTCTTC
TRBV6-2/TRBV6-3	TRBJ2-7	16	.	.	CASSYPRGAGSYEQYF	TGTGCCAGCAGTTACCCCAGGGGGGCCGGCTCCTACGAGCAGTACTTC
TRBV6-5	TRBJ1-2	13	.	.	CASIGYTTMSYTF	TGTGCCAGCATTGGATATACCACTATGTCCTACACCTTC
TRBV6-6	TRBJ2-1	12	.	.	CASSHSRGEQFF	TGTGCCAGCAGTCATTCTCGGGGGGAGCAGTTCTTC
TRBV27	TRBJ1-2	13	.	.	CASSDGALYGYTF	TGTGCCAGCAGCGATGGGGCCCTCTATGGCTACACCTTC
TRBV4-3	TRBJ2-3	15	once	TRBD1	CASSQDPGQKDTQYF	TGCGCCAGCAGCCAAGATCCGGGACAGAAAGATACGCAGTATTTT